This T cell receptor beta chain appears in the sequencing data of a study of shared clonotypes between healthy human individuals. Overall study findings and caveats: Rarefaction revealed incomplete sorted-subset sequencing despite large depth.

Sequencing used immunoSEQ multiplex PCR; TCRdb keeps in-frame clones, though not all of them. The sample has 2,500,000 or so clones, 80% to 95% seen once. Concerning this clone: No antigen is known for it.

J lost 0 bases, V lost 7 bases, and 3 bases had no gene match. The CDR3 has 14 residues. Germline values: CDR1 MNHNS, CDR2 SASEGT. The clonotype originates from a man between 18 and 35 years old in good health. Some clones in this sample may be carry-over from other donors' samples. The chain couples TRBV6-1 to TRBJ1-5, with TRBD1 matching over 7 bases. Sequencing was carried out using naive CD4+ T cells from PBMCs. Subset meaning: CD45RA+ positively selected. Written as DNA, the CDR3 is TGTGCCAGCAAGACAGGGACTAGCAATCAGCCCCAGCATTTT. This translates into CASKTGTSNQPQHF.